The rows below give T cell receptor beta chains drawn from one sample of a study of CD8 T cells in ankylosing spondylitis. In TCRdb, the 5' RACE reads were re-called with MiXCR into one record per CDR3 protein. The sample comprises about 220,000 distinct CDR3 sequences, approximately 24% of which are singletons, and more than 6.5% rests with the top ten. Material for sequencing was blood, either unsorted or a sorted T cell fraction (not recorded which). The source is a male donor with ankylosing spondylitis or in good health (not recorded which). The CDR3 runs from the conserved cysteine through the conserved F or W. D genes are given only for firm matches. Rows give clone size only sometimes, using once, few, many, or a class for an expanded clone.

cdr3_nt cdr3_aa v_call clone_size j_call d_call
TGCGCCAGCAGCCAAGATCGAGGACTAGCGGGAGGTACCAACTCTGGGGCCAACGTCCTGACTTTC CASSQDRGLAGGTNSGANVLTF TRBV4-3 once TRBJ2-6 TRBD2
TGTGCCAGCAGCTTAGCGGGAGGGCCCTCCAATGAGCAGTTCTTC CASSLAGGPSNEQFF TRBV7-2 many TRBJ2-1 TRBD2
TGCGCCAGCAGCTTGTCCACAGGGGGCCATTACTACGAGCAGTACTTC CASSLSTGGHYYEQYF TRBV5-1 NA TRBJ2-7 TRBD1
TGCGCCAGCAGCCCTCAGGACAGCCCCTACAATGAGCAGTTCTTC CASSPQDSPYNEQFF TRBV5-1 many TRBJ2-1 NA
TGTGCCAGCAGCCCACCGGGATTCACAGATACGCAGTATTTT CASSPPGFTDTQYF TRBV5-6 few TRBJ2-3 NA
TGCAGTGCTAGAGGAGACACTGAAGCTTTCTTT CSARGDTEAFF TRBV20-1 NA TRBJ1-1 NA
TGTGCCAGCAGTTTAGGACAGCTAGCGGGAGGCACAGATACGCAGTATTTT CASSLGQLAGGTDTQYF TRBV12-3/TRBV12-4 NA TRBJ2-3 TRBD2
TGCAGCGTTGATCCGACGGGGAACACCGGGGAGCTGTTTTTT CSVDPTGNTGELFF TRBV29-1 many TRBJ2-2 NA
TGCGCCAGCAGCCAAGAGGCCCGGGATACGCAGTATTTT CASSQEARDTQYF TRBV4-1 few TRBJ2-3 NA
TGCGCCAGCAGCCAAGGATTCGGTGCGCCCCAGTACTTC CASSQGFGAPQYF TRBV4-3 once TRBJ2-5 NA
TGTGCCAGCAGCCCTAATAACAGGGCCGAGCAGTACTTC CASSPNNRAEQYF TRBV7-9 many TRBJ2-7 NA
TGTGCCAGCAGGGGATCACAGAATTCACCCCTCCACTTT CASRGSQNSPLHF TRBV6-6 many TRBJ1-6 NA
TGTGCCAGCAGTTTTCTCTTAACACAGGGACACAATGAGCAGTTCTTC CASSFLLTQGHNEQFF TRBV12-3/TRBV12-4 many TRBJ2-1 NA
TGTGCCACTTGGACTAGCGGGACGGCCAATGAGCAGTTCTTC CATWTSGTANEQFF TRBV10-3 NA TRBJ2-1 TRBD2
TGTGCCAGCAGTTTATCACGTCCTGGGAAGGCGGGAGGGTGGGGGGAGACCCAGTACTTC CASSLSRPGKAGGWGETQYF TRBV27 many TRBJ2-5 TRBD2
TGTGCCAGCAGCTTAGTAGAGTTTTCTGGAAACACCATATATTTT CASSLVEFSGNTIYF TRBV7-2 NA TRBJ1-3 NA
TGTGCCAGCAGTGCCTGGGGGAAGGAATCGCTAGAGACCCAGTACTTC CASSAWGKESLETQYF TRBV28 many TRBJ2-5 NA
TGTGCCAGCACCTACCAGCGGGCGATTAATGAGCAGTTCTTC CASTYQRAINEQFF TRBV6-2/TRBV6-3 NA TRBJ2-1 NA
TGTGCCAGCAGCTCCGCCGGAGGGTCCCCCGGGGAGACCCAGTACTTC CASSSAGGSPGETQYF TRBV5-5 many TRBJ2-5 NA
TGTGCCACCAGTGATTCGGACAGGGGCGGAGCTTTCTTT CATSDSDRGGAFF TRBV24-1 few TRBJ1-1 TRBD1
TGTGCCATCAGTGAGGCGGGACTAGGAGTAGATACGCAGTATTTT CAISEAGLGVDTQYF TRBV10-3 many TRBJ2-3 TRBD2
TGTGCCAGCAGCACCATTAGCGGAACCTACGAGCAGTACTTC CASSTISGTYEQYF TRBV12-3/TRBV12-4 many TRBJ2-7 NA
TGCAGCGTCAGACTAGCAAGTAGCATTCAGTTCTTC CSVRLASSIQFF TRBV29-1 NA TRBJ2-1 TRBD2
TGCGCCAGCCGGCCCCGGACTAGCGGCCCCCTCGAGCAGTACTTC CASRPRTSGPLEQYF TRBV5-1 few TRBJ2-7 TRBD2
TGTGCCAGCAGTCGCAACGACAGATACGAGCAGTACTTC CASSRNDRYEQYF TRBV9 NA TRBJ2-7 NA
TGCAGTGCTAGATTTGATACCAGGGGACAGGAGACCCAGTACTTC CSARFDTRGQETQYF TRBV20-1 many TRBJ2-5 TRBD1
TGTGCTAGCAGCCTGGGGACAGGGGTAGAGACCCAGTACTTC CASSLGTGVETQYF TRBV7-7 few TRBJ2-5 TRBD1
TGTGCCACCAGCAGAGATGTCGGGGAGGGGGCAGAGACCCAGTACTTC CATSRDVGEGAETQYF TRBV15 few TRBJ2-5 NA
TGTGCCTGCGGCGCACAAGAGACCCAGTACTTC CACGAQETQYF TRBV10-3 many TRBJ2-5 NA
TGCAGTGCTGCTACAGGGACTTTCGATACGCAGTATTTT CSAATGTFDTQYF TRBV20-1 few TRBJ2-3 NA
TGTGCCAGCAGCCAAGTCCAGGGGCGCGGGCCAGCTTTCTTT CASSQVQGRGPAFF TRBV3-1 many TRBJ1-1 NA
TGTGCCAGCAGCCTCTACCTTGGCTACACCTTC CASSLYLGYTF TRBV7-9 NA TRBJ1-2 NA
TGTGCCAGCAGCTCTAGCGGGAGTGGGATAACCCAGTACTTC CASSSSGSGITQYF TRBV7-8 few TRBJ2-5 TRBD2
TGTGCCAGCAGCCCTATACCCCTGGAGGTAGCGGGAGGTAAAGGGAAAGAGACCCAGTACTTC CASSPIPLEVAGGKGKETQYF TRBV11-2 many TRBJ2-5 TRBD2
TGTGCCACCAGGACGACAGGGGGCGCGGAGACCCAGTACTTC CATRTTGGAETQYF TRBV15 few TRBJ2-5 TRBD1
TGCAGTGCTAGAGTAGAATACTACGAGCAGTACTTC CSARVEYYEQYF TRBV20-1 NA TRBJ2-7 NA
TGTGCCAGCAGCCCGACCGTTTTTGGCATTCAGTACTTC CASSPTVFGIQYF TRBV6-1 NA TRBJ2-4 NA
TGTGCCAGCAGCGGCCAGGGCCCTGGTGAAGCTTTCTTT CASSGQGPGEAFF TRBV9 many TRBJ1-1 NA
TGCGCCAGCAGCTTGGCCATGACTAGCGGGAGAACAGATACGCAGTATTTT CASSLAMTSGRTDTQYF TRBV5-1 many TRBJ2-3 TRBD2
TGTGCCAGTAGTTATCAGCCCCAGCATTTT CASSYQPQHF TRBV19 many TRBJ1-5 NA
TGTGCCAGCAGGACCGCACCCAGGGTTCAGCCCCAGCATTTT CASRTAPRVQPQHF TRBV6-2/TRBV6-3 once TRBJ1-5 NA
TGCAGCGTTGAAGATCTGGGAGGGCAAAGCTCCTACGAGCAGTACTTC CSVEDLGGQSSYEQYF TRBV29-1 many TRBJ2-7 TRBD2